The source of this TCR beta chain is a study of T cell responses to AZD1222 COVID-19 vaccine. Profiling relied on immunoSEQ multiplex PCR, and the TCRdb table lists in-frame clones only, not all of them. This repertoire shows around 71,000 clones, about 84% found once; its top ten account for 2.9%. The CDR3 sequence is 14 residues long. J lost 6 bases, V lost 2 bases, and 4 bases had no gene match. Per germline, CDR1 GTSNPN and CDR2 SVGIG (reference sequence). The material sequenced was peripheral blood, taken on day 0 of AZD1222 vaccination. The V call is TRBV30, the J call TRBJ1-5, with 10 bases lining up with TRBD1. The sequence was obtained from an adult in good health. CDR3 coding DNA: TGTGCCTGGAGTTTGGACAGGGGGGGTCAGCCCCAGCATTTT. Its protein is CAWSLDRGGQPQHF.